Only one count was recorded for the clone carrying this T cell receptor (beta chain). Its cognate antigen is unknown. At one end the junction does not follow the germline gene, possibly because of a read error. It was with 60 Vbeta and 13 Jbeta primers that the PCR ran. This table comes from immunoSEQ multiplex PCR, and its TCRdb copy is limited to in-frame clones, with some not included. Among 150,000 to 200,000 clones listed, 75% to 85% were seen once. These data belong to a study of cytomegalovirus exposure and HLA in healthy donors. Across the study: The Caucasian-associated ancestry cluster held 80% to 90% of 398 genotyped donors. Study-level points and caveats: The authors enumerated 150 to 200 TCR beta chains as linked to cytomegalovirus.

Sequencing was carried out using PBMCs. The sequence derives from a woman between 45 and 65 years old in good health and CMV-seronegative.

Written as DNA, the CDR3 is TGTTCCAGCAGTGGGGGGACAGGGATGGATGGCTACACCTTC. It encodes CSSSGGTGMDGYTF. The chain carries TRBV7-9 and TRBJ1-2, with 9 positions matching TRBD1. The CDR3 loop spans 14 amino acids. Germline lookup yields CDR1 SEHNR and CDR2 FQNEAQ (reference sequence).